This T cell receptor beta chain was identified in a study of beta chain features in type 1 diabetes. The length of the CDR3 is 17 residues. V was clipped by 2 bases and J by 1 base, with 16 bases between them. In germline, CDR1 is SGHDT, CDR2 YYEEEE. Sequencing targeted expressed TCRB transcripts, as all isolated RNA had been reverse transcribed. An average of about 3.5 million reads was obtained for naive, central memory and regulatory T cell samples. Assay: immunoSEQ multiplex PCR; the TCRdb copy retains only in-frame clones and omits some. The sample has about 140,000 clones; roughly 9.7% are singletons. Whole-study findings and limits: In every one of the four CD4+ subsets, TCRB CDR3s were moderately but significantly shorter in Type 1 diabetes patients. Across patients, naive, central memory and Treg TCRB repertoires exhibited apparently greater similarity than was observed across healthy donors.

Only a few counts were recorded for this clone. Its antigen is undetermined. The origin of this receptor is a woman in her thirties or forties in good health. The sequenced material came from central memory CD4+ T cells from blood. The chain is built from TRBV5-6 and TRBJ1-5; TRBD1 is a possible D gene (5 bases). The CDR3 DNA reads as TGTGCCAGCAGCTTAAGTAAAGGGTCAGGGAGCAATCAGCCCCAGCATTTT. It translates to CASSLSKGSGSNQPQHF. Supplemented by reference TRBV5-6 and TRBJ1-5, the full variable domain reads DAGVTQSPTHLIKTRGQQVTLRCSPKSGHDTVSWYQQALGQGPQFIFQYYEEEERQRGNFPDRFSGHQFPNYSSELNVNALLLGDSALYLCASSLSKGSGSNQPQHFGDGTRLSIL.